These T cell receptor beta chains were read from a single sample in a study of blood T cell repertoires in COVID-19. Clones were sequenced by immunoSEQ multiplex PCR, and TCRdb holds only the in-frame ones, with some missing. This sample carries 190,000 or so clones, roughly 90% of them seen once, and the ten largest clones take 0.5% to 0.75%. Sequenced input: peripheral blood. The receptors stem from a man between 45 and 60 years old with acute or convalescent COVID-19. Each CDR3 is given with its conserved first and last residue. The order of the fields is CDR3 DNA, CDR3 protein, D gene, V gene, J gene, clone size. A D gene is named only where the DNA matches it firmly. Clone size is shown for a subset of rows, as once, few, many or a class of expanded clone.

TGTGCCAGCAGTTACGGGACAGGGGCCTCCAATGAGCAGTTCTTC	CASSYGTGASNEQFF	TRBD1	TRBV6-5	TRBJ2-1	.
TGTGCCAGCAGTTCTATAGCGGGAGGCTACGAGCAGTACTTC	CASSSIAGGYEQYF	TRBD2	TRBV6-5	TRBJ2-7	.
TGTGCCAGCAGCTCCCTTGGGCCGGTCGGTGAGCAGTTCTTC	CASSSLGPVGEQFF	.	TRBV7-3	TRBJ2-1	.
TGTGCCAGCAGCCAAGAATTTAATAGCGGGGCTAGCACAGATACGCAGTATTTT	CASSQEFNSGASTDTQYF	TRBD2	TRBV3-1/TRBV3-2	TRBJ2-3	.
TGTGCCAGCAGCCTTAACAGGGTCACTGAAGCTTTCTTT	CASSLNRVTEAFF	.	TRBV7-3	TRBJ1-1	.
TGCGCCAGCAGTCAATCGGGCAGTTCGAACACTGAAGCTTTCTTT	CASSQSGSSNTEAFF	.	TRBV23-1	TRBJ1-1	.
TGTGCCAGCAGCTTCGGGACTGAGTACAATGAGCAGTTCTTC	CASSFGTEYNEQFF	.	TRBV7-6	TRBJ2-1	.
TGTGCCAGTAGTATGGGCGGAGGAAGAGAATCCCAGTACTTC	CASSMGGGRESQYF	.	TRBV19	TRBJ2-5	.
TGTGCCAGCAGTTTCGCCCAGGGTATTCAGCCCCAGCATTTT	CASSFAQGIQPQHF	.	TRBV28	TRBJ1-5	.
TGTGCCACCGGACGTGAAGGGGGTTTATCGATTGGGGCCACCTTC	CATGREGGLSIGATF	.	TRBV15	TRBJ1-2	.
TGTGCCAGTTCAGGCGAGGCAGGGTTACAGCCCCAGCATTTT	CASSGEAGLQPQHF	.	TRBV19	TRBJ1-5	.
TGTGCCAGCAGCCAAGTCGGAGGGGAAACCTACGAGCAGTACTTC	CASSQVGGETYEQYF	.	TRBV4-2	TRBJ2-7	few
TGCGCCAGCAGCTTGACGGGGAACACAGATACGCAGTATTTT	CASSLTGNTDTQYF	.	TRBV5-1	TRBJ2-3	.
TGTGCCAGCAGGAAAGGGGGCAACGGCTACACCTTC	CASRKGGNGYTF	TRBD1	TRBV28	TRBJ1-2	.
TGCAGCGTTGAACTCACGGCAGTGGGGCCTTTCTTT	CSVELTAVGPFF	.	TRBV29-1	TRBJ1-1	.
TGTGCCAGCAGCTCAACGGGCAATCAGCCCCAGCATTTT	CASSSTGNQPQHF	.	TRBV7-2	TRBJ1-5	.
TGTGCCAGCTCACCACAATCTGTTGCGGGTGAAAAACTGTTTTTT	CASSPQSVAGEKLFF	.	TRBV18	TRBJ1-4	.
TGTGCCACCAGCAGAGATATGTGGCCGAACACTGAAGCTTTCTTT	CATSRDMWPNTEAFF	.	TRBV15	TRBJ1-1	.
TGTGCCAGCAGCTTAGGCGGGGCGGGAAGCTCCTACGAGCAGTACTTC	CASSLGGAGSSYEQYF	.	TRBV7-2	TRBJ2-7	.
TGTGCCAGCAGGGATACCGGGACAGGGCACCAAGAGACCCAGTACTTC	CASRDTGTGHQETQYF	TRBD1	TRBV7-9	TRBJ2-5	.
TGTGCCAGCAGCCAGTCCTCCGGGACAGGGTTCGATGGCTACACCTTC	CASSQSSGTGFDGYTF	TRBD1	TRBV4-2	TRBJ1-2	.
TGTGCCAGCAGTCTCCTCTGGGGGGGGCGAGACACTGAAGCTTTCTTT	CASSLLWGGRDTEAFF	.	TRBV28	TRBJ1-1	.
TGTGCCAGCAGTTGGGGGACTCAGCAGTTCTTC	CASSWGTQQFF	.	TRBV6-5	TRBJ2-1	once
TGTGCCAGCAGTCCGATCCGGACAGGGGTCACCGGGGAGCTGTTTTTT	CASSPIRTGVTGELFF	TRBD1	TRBV27	TRBJ2-2	few
TGTGCCAGCAGCCAAGAGTACTTATCTCCCTACAATGAGCAGTTCTTC	CASSQEYLSPYNEQFF	.	TRBV4-2	TRBJ2-1	few
TGTGCCAGCAGTGGGGGGGGCAATCAGCCCCAGCATTTT	CASSGGGNQPQHF	.	TRBV2	TRBJ1-5	.
TGTGCCAGCCGGGACAGGGGACCCGGGGAGCTGTTTTTT	CASRDRGPGELFF	TRBD1	TRBV28	TRBJ2-2	.
TGTGCCAGCTCAGAATCGCAGGGGGCTAATGAAAAACTGTTTTTT	CASSESQGANEKLFF	TRBD1	TRBV18	TRBJ1-4	.
TGTGCCAGCAGCTTAACGGGGACAGGGTCATCACCCCTCCACTTT	CASSLTGTGSSPLHF	TRBD1	TRBV7-3	TRBJ1-6	.
TGTGCCAGCAGCCAGCGGACAGGGGGAGATGAAAAACTGTTTTTT	CASSQRTGGDEKLFF	TRBD1	TRBV3-1/TRBV3-2	TRBJ1-4	.
TGTGCCAGCAGTGAAGGGATTCGGACAGGGCAGAAACAGCCCCAGCATTTT	CASSEGIRTGQKQPQHF	TRBD1	TRBV2	TRBJ1-5	once
TGTGCCAGCAGCTTGACAGGGGAAGAGACCCAGTACTTC	CASSLTGEETQYF	TRBD1	TRBV7-3	TRBJ2-5	.
TGTGCCAGCAGCTTACCAGGAACTATTAACGGGGATGAGCAGTTCTTC	CASSLPGTINGDEQFF	.	TRBV7-9	TRBJ2-1	.
TGTGCCAGCAGTTACGCTAGCGGGGGGGCTACAGATACGCAGTATTTT	CASSYASGGATDTQYF	TRBD2	TRBV6-5	TRBJ2-3	.
TGTGCCTGGAGTGTACAGCCTAATGAAAAACTGTTTTTT	CAWSVQPNEKLFF	.	TRBV30	TRBJ1-4	.
TGTGCCAGCAAAGGGGAAGGCTACACCTTC	CASKGEGYTF	.	TRBV2	TRBJ1-2	.
TGTGCCAGCAGTTCCCAGGGTATAAATGGCTACACCTTC	CASSSQGINGYTF	.	TRBV6-5	TRBJ1-2	.
TGTGCCAGCAGAACAGCAGGGGGCTCTGGAAACACCATATATTTT	CASRTAGGSGNTIYF	TRBD1	TRBV6-5	TRBJ1-3	.
TGTGCTAGTGGTTTTAGTGACACTTTATCTGGGGCCAACGTCCTGACTTTC	CASGFSDTLSGANVLTF	.	TRBV12-5	TRBJ2-6	.
TGTGCCAGCAGTGAAATAGGCGGAAACATTCAGTACTTC	CASSEIGGNIQYF	.	TRBV6-1	TRBJ2-4	.
TGCGCCAGCAAAGGGGGAACTGAAGCTTTCTTT	CASKGGTEAFF	.	TRBV5-1	TRBJ1-1	.
TGTGCCAGCAGTTACTTGGCCTCTGGGGCCAACGTCCTGACTTTC	CASSYLASGANVLTF	.	TRBV6-5	TRBJ2-6	.
TGTGCCAGCAGTTACTCCACACGAACTAACTATGGCTACACCTTC	CASSYSTRTNYGYTF	.	TRBV6-5	TRBJ1-2	.
TGTGCCAGCAGTGAACGCACAAGCAATCAGCCCCAGCATTTT	CASSERTSNQPQHF	.	TRBV2	TRBJ1-5	.
TGTGCCAGCAGCCCCGGGACTAGCGGGCTCGGCACAGATACGCAGTATTTT	CASSPGTSGLGTDTQYF	TRBD2	TRBV14	TRBJ2-3	.
TGTGCCAGCAGCCACTTCCAGGGGGGAACTGGTAGCGTCAGAGAAAAACTGTTTTTT	CASSHFQGGTGSVREKLFF	TRBD1	TRBV6-6	TRBJ1-4	.